These 9 T cell receptor beta chains came from one sample sequenced in a study of blood T cell repertoires in COVID-19. Assay used: immunoSEQ multiplex PCR; TCRdb lists only in-frame clones, some missing. This table holds about 200,000 clones, over 75% found once. The sample consisted of peripheral blood. Source of these receptors: a man aged 50 or older with COVID-19, enrolled during active disease.

The chain has TRBV5-5 and TRBJ2-2; 11 nucleotides agree with TRBD1. The CDR3 covers 19 residues. Germline values: CDR1 SGHKS, CDR2 YYEKEE (reference sequence). V lost 4 bases to trimming and J lost 3 bases; unmatched junction nucleotides: 14. CDR3 loop: CASSRMGQGGARDTGELFF. CDR3 bases: TGTGCCAGCAGCCGCATGGGACAGGGGGGCGCTAGGGACACCGGGGAGCTGTTTTTT.

This clone is a singleton in its sample. The V gene is TRBV9, the J gene TRBJ1-2; TRBD1 aligns across 10 bases. Germline assignment: CDR1 SGDLS and CDR2 YYNGEE. With V trimmed by 0 bases and J by 8 bases, 10 bases remained unmatched. The length of the CDR3 is 16 residues. CDR3 DNA: TGTGCCAGCAGCGTAGGCCCACCGGGACAGGGGAGAGGCTACACCTTC. The encoded protein is CASSVGPPGQGRGYTF.

The rearrangement uses TRBV7-3 and TRBJ2-7; maybe TRBD1 (5 bases). Trimming removed 1 base at V and 3 bases at J, with 13 bases between. This CDR3 contains 15 residues. Germline assignment: CDR1 SGHTA and CDR2 FQGTGA. This chain's CDR3 is CASSLRGAPSYEQYF. CDR3 nucleotide sequence: TGTGCCAGCAGCTTAAGGGGCGCTCCTAGCTACGAGCAGTACTTC.

The gene calls are TRBV19 and TRBJ2-3, with 10 bases that match TRBD2. V dropped 5 bases and J dropped 7; count of bases not matched to a gene: 15. CDR1 is LNHDA and CDR2 is SQIVND in the germline V gene (reference sequence). This CDR3 comprises 17 residues. The CDR3 coding sequence is TGTGCCAGTAGTTTCTCAACCCCTAGCGGGAGAGTCTATACGCAGTATTTT. Translating gives CASSFSTPSGRVYTQYF.

The rearrangement uses TRBV6-5 and TRBJ2-3, with 14 bases identical to TRBD2. Germline lookup yields CDR1 MNHEY and CDR2 SVGAGI. The CDR3 covers 14 residues. The V and J ends lost 10 bases and 5 bases, in that order; junction bases with no gene match: 5. CDR3 sequence reads: CATSTSGRVDTQYF. CDR3 nucleotides: TGTGCCACCTCGACTAGCGGGAGGGTAGATACGCAGTATTTT.

The V call is TRBV6-5, the J call TRBJ1-1; D is ambiguous. Trimming removed 11 bases from V and 0 bases from J, with 13 bases in between. This CDR3 is 13 amino acids long. CDR1 is MNHEY, CDR2 SVGAGI, per germline. The CDR3 loop is CAARDGLNTEAFF. CDR3 DNA sequence: TGTGCCGCCAGAGACGGGTTGAACACTGAAGCTTTCTTT.

The rearrangement links TRBV30 to TRBJ2-5; 9 bases are shared with TRBD2. The CDR3 is 13 residues long. The germline gives CDR1 GTSNPN, CDR2 SVGIG (reference sequence). With V trimmed by 6 bases and J by 3 bases, 5 bases remained unmatched. The CDR3 DNA reads TGTGCCTGTTCGGGCGGGGGGGAAGAGACCCAGTACTTC. Its protein is CACSGGGEETQYF.

This CDR3 reads CASSLVDRGNTGELFF. The CDR3 nucleotides read TGCGCCAGCAGCTTGGTGGACAGGGGTAACACCGGGGAGCTGTTTTTT. This chain connects TRBV5-1 to TRBJ2-2; 9 nucleotides line up with TRBD1. J lost 2 bases, V lost 0 bases, and 2 bases had no gene match. The CDR3 runs 16 residues. CDR1 is SGHRS and CDR2 is YFSETQ in the germline V gene. The full variable domain, with the rest looked up from reference TRBV5-1 and TRBJ2-2, is KAGVTQTPRYLIKTRGQQVTLSCSPISGHRSVSWYQQTPGQGLQFLFEYFSETQRNKGNFPGRFSGRQFSNSRSEMNVSTLELGDSALYLCASSLVDRGNTGELFFGEGSRLTVL.

This chain links TRBV2 with TRBJ1-5, with no clear D. Germline V gene lookup returns CDR1 SNHLY and CDR2 FYNNEI. V lost 6 bases and J lost 0, with 3 bases in between. CDR3 length equals 12 residues. The CDR3 DNA is TGTGCCAGCAGCTATAGCAATCAGCCCCAGCATTTT. Translation: CASSYSNQPQHF.